A single sample gave rise to the 31 T cell receptor beta chains below, sequenced in a study of T cells in Graves' hyperthyroidism and ophthalmopathy. Researchers took RNA transcripts and amplified the TCR beta CDR3 regions from them. The HTBI primer set was used in a first-round RT-PCR of the TCR CDR3. TCRdb reprocessed the multiplex PCR reads via MiXCR and lists one record per CDR3 protein. The table has about 600,000 distinct CDR3 sequences, about 16% seen once. Sequencing was carried out using blood. The receptors were sampled from a woman aged 40-49 years with Graves' ophthalmopathy.

This clonotype was seen repeatedly, ten times or more. The J gene is TRBJ2-7, the V gene TRBV3-1; 7 bases are shared with TRBD2. The germline V gene has CDR1 LGHDT and CDR2 YNNKEL (reference sequence). V lost 0 bases and J lost 6; bases outside the gene matches: 8. The CDR3 runs to 15 residues. The CDR3 reads CASSQEVLAEGEQYF. In DNA, the CDR3 is TGTGCCAGCAGCCAAGAGGTGCTAGCGGAAGGCGAGCAGTACTTC.

The rearrangement links TRBV19 to TRBJ2-1, with 12 bases lining up with TRBD2. V shed 3 bases, J shed 7 bases, and the junction held 7 bases outside the gene matches. The length of the CDR3 is 16 residues. Looked up from germline, CDR1 is LNHDA and CDR2 is SQIVND (reference sequence). The CDR3 nucleotides read TGTGCCAGTAGTATCGGTCCTAGCGGGAGGGTGAATGAGCAGTTCTTC. It encodes CASSIGPSGRVNEQFF.

This clonotype appeared a few times. The chain is built from TRBV6-2 or TRBV6-3 and TRBJ2-3; TRBD1 might be the D (7 bases). The CDR3 covers 16 residues. V gave up 2 bases and J gave up 4 bases, with 16 bases separating them. Germline V gene sequence: CDR1 MNHEY, CDR2 SVGEGT. CDR3 DNA sequence: TGTGCCAGCAGTTACCGAGGAGGGGGCGAGGCAGATACGCAGTATTTT. Its protein product is CASSYRGGGEADTQYF.

The rearrangement joins TRBV18 to TRBJ2-3; no reliable D call. V was clipped by 3 bases and J by 2 bases, with 15 bases between them. The CDR3 spans 16 residues. Germline V gene sequence: CDR1 KGHSH, CDR2 LQKENI. The CDR3 is CASSPSPAGNTDTQYF. The CDR3 nucleotides are TGTGCCAGCTCACCGTCGCCCGCTGGGAACACAGATACGCAGTATTTT.

This clonotype was counted at least ten times. The V and J genes are TRBV5-1 and TRBJ2-3; TRBD2 aligns across 8 bases. Germline CDR1 reads SGHRS; CDR2 reads YFSETQ. V gave up 7 bases and J gave up 2 bases; unmatched junction bases: 6. The CDR3 has 14 residues. The CDR3 here is CASGTSGFTDTQYF. CDR3 DNA: TGCGCCAGCGGTACTAGCGGTTTCACAGATACGCAGTATTTT.

This clonotype came up many times. This chain uses TRBV18 with TRBJ1-1; 9 nucleotides agree with TRBD1. From germline, CDR1 is KGHSH and CDR2 LQKENI. Trimming removed 8 bases from V and 6 bases from J; junction bases left unmatched: 7. The CDR3 totals 13 residues. The CDR3 loop is CASSLDRGAEAFF. Written as DNA, the CDR3 is TGTGCCAGCAGTTTGGACAGGGGCGCTGAAGCTTTCTTT.

With respect to this clonotype: A single base separates this from a much larger clone, so it may be a read error. The chain employs TRBV12-3 or TRBV12-4 and TRBJ1-1, with D possibly TRBD1 on 5 matching bases. CDR3 length equals 15 residues. The CDR3 nucleotides are TGTGCCAGCAGTTTAGCTAGGGCAGGGAACACTGAAGCTCTCTTT. Protein sequence: CASSLARAGNTEALF.

The chain links TRBV4-2 to TRBJ2-3, with TRBD2 as a possible D gene (5 bases). CDR3 length: 16 residues. V was clipped by 0 bases and J by 4 bases, with 14 bases between them. Germline lookup yields CDR1 LGHNA and CDR2 YNFKEQ. The CDR3 nucleotides read TGTGCCAGCAGCCAAGATATTAGTGGAGCGGCAGATACGCAGTATTTT. This codes for CASSQDISGAADTQYF.

This clonotype was seen at least ten times. The chain recombines TRBV20-1 with TRBJ2-7, with D perhaps being TRBD1 or TRBD2 (5 bases each). The V and J ends lost 0 bases and 2 bases respectively, with 20 bases between them. Germline-derived CDR1 and CDR2 are DFQATT and SNEGSKA (reference sequence). The CDR3 is 17 amino acids. Here the CDR3 reads CSARDLGPGSGTYEQYF. In DNA, the CDR3 is TGCAGTGCTAGAGATCTGGGCCCAGGGAGTGGGACCTACGAGCAGTACTTC.

This clonotype was seen a few times. The rearrangement links TRBV27 to TRBJ1-4; TRBD1 matches 8 bases. Per germline, CDR1 MNHEY and CDR2 SMNVEV (reference sequence). CDR3 length equals 15 residues. J lost 4 bases, V lost 6 bases, and 7 bases had no gene match. The CDR3: CASSRQGPSNEKLFF. The DNA for the CDR3 is TGTGCCAGCAGCAGACAGGGGCCAAGTAATGAAAAACTGTTTTTT.

This clonotype has a count of ten or more. CDR3: CASSSITGLNTEAFF. CDR3 bases: TGTGCCAGCAGCTCGATTACAGGGCTGAACACTGAAGCTTTCTTT. J is TRBJ1-1 and V is TRBV13; D might be TRBD1 (6 bases). CDR3 length: 15 amino acids. The germline V gene has CDR1 PRHDT and CDR2 FYEKMQ (reference sequence). Trimming cost V 4 bases and J 0 bases, with 12 bases left between them.

Of note for this clonotype: Its ends do not fully match the called genes, so a read error is possible. The J gene is TRBJ2-5, the V gene TRBV5-1; tentatively, D is TRBD1 (5 bases). This CDR3 has 15 residues. Germline CDR1 reads SGHRS; CDR2 reads YFSETQ. The CDR3 DNA is TGCGCCAGCAGCCTAATGGCACAGGCGCAAGGGACCCAGTACTTC. Translation gives CASSLMAQAQGTQYF.

At least ten counts were recorded for this clonotype. The rearrangement links TRBV12-3 or TRBV12-4 to TRBJ1-6; unclear D gene. CDR3 size: 14 residues. V lost 5 bases and J 6 bases, leaving 11 bases between the germline ends. The CDR3 reads CASSPGRLNSPLHF. CDR3 sequence (DNA): TGTGCCAGCAGTCCCGGTCGGCTTAATTCACCCCTCCACTTT.

This clonotype turned up a few times. This chain links TRBV12-3 or TRBV12-4 with TRBJ1-5, with 9 bases aligning to TRBD1. The trim removed 7 bases at V and 2 bases at J, leaving 6 bases unmatched. The CDR3 runs 15 residues. Written as DNA, the CDR3 is TGTGCCAGCACCCACAGGGGGCAGGGCAATCAGCCCCAGCATTTT. Residues: CASTHRGQGNQPQHF.

The rearrangement joins TRBV6-1 to TRBJ1-6, with D possibly matching TRBD1 (5 bases). Trimming took 6 bases from V and 5 from J, leaving 8 bases between them. Germline-derived CDR1 and CDR2 are MNHNS and SASEGT. The CDR3 is 13 residues long. The CDR3 region has the DNA TGTGCCAGCAGAATAGGGGATAATTCACCCCTCCACTTT. Its protein product is CASRIGDNSPLHF.

Ten or more counts support this clonotype. The chain links TRBV7-2 to TRBJ1-2; a possible D gene is TRBD1 (5 bases). Germline lookup yields CDR1 SGHTA and CDR2 FQGNSA. Trimming took off 7 bases at V and 8 bases at J, with 14 bases between the two ends. The CDR3 extends over 12 amino acids. The CDR3 DNA reads TGTGCCAGCAACCCCCAGGGATACGGCTACACCTTC. Translating gives CASNPQGYGYTF.

This clonotype was found many times. V is TRBV10-1 and J is TRBJ2-1, with 8 bases lining up with TRBD2. The CDR3 is made up of 16 amino acids. Per germline, CDR1 WNHNN and CDR2 SYGVQD (reference sequence). Trimming cost V 2 bases and J 7 bases; bases outside gene matches: 10. For the CDR3, the DNA is TGCGCCAGCAGTGAGGGGACGAGCGGGAGTCGGAATGAGCAGTTCTTC. This encodes CASSEGTSGSRNEQFF.

This clonotype was found many times. The chain recombines TRBV20-1 with TRBJ1-1; possible D gene TRBD1, 5 bases. Trimming shortened V by 6 bases and J by 3 bases, and 14 bases separated the two germline ends. This CDR3 has 13 amino acids. Germline V gene lookup returns CDR1 DFQATT and CDR2 SNEGSKA (reference sequence). The CDR3 sequence: CSANDGADTEAFF. CDR3 nucleotide sequence: TGCAGTGCCAATGACGGGGCGGACACTGAAGCTTTCTTT.

This clonotype has at least ten counts. A much more abundant neighbour one base away suggests this may be a read error. The chain couples TRBV5-1 to TRBJ2-7, with D possibly being TRBD2 (6 bases). The CDR3 loop spans 16 amino acids. Germline V gene data show CDR1 as SGHRS and CDR2 as YFSETQ. CDR3 sequence (DNA): TGCGCCAGCAGCTTGCTTCCGACGGCGGGGCTCTACGAGCAGCACTTC. Translating gives CASSLLPTAGLYEQHF.

This clonotype was recorded many times. The J gene is TRBJ2-1, the V gene TRBV5-1; 13 nucleotides line up with TRBD2. Trimming removed 4 bases from V and 9 bases from J; junction bases left unmatched: 7. This CDR3 spans 15 amino acids. Germline CDR1 and CDR2: SGHRS and YFSETQ. CDR3 loop: CASSSGLAGAGEQFF. In nucleotides, the CDR3 is TGCGCCAGCAGCAGCGGACTAGCGGGAGCGGGTGAGCAGTTCTTC.

The CDR3 loop is CASSRVIGELFF. In DNA, the CDR3 is TGTGCCAGCAGTCGGGTTATCGGGGAGCTGTTTTTT. The chain uses TRBV6-1 and TRBJ2-2; D gene uncertain. The CDR3 is made up of 12 amino acids. Germline values: CDR1 MNHNS, CDR2 SASEGT. The germline V and J ends were trimmed by 5 bases and 7 bases, with 8 bases remaining between them.

This clonotype was found once. The chain joins TRBV20-1 to TRBJ1-6; no clear D gene. The germline CDR1 and CDR2 sequences are DFQATT and SNEGSKA (reference sequence). This CDR3 has 14 amino acids. V dropped 5 bases and J dropped 9 bases, with 17 bases sitting between them. Here the CDR3 reads CSARGRGEGSPLHF. The CDR3 DNA is TGCAGTGCTCGAGGACGGGGTGAAGGTTCACCCCTCCACTTT.

The chain combines TRBV14 with TRBJ2-1; unclear D gene. The CDR3 has 15 amino acids. The V end was cut by 4 bases, the J end by 7 bases, with 17 bases between. Germline V gives CDR1 SGHDN, CDR2 FVKESK. The CDR3 sequence: CASSPTSGYTNEQFF. The DNA of the CDR3 is TGTGCCAGCAGCCCGACAAGTGGATATACAAATGAGCAGTTCTTC.

This clonotype was seen repeatedly, ten times or more. V is TRBV11-2 and J is TRBJ2-7, with D possibly matching TRBD1 (7 bases). The germline V and J ends were trimmed by 1 base and 4 bases, with 11 bases remaining between them. Germline CDR1 and CDR2: SGHAT and FQNNGV. The CDR3 has 14 residues. CDR3 amino acids: CASSLGRGDYEQYF. CDR3 DNA sequence: TGTGCCAGCAGCTTAGGCAGGGGGGATTACGAGCAGTACTTC.

This clonotype came up many times. The V gene is TRBV3-1, the J gene TRBJ2-1; TRBD2 aligns across 8 bases. This CDR3 contains 15 residues. J lost 8 bases, V lost 1 base, and 7 bases had no gene match. Germline CDR1 reads LGHDT; CDR2 reads YNNKEL (reference sequence). CDR3 DNA sequence: TGTGCCAGCAGCCAAGGAGCGGGGGAGTGGGATGAGCAGTTCTTC. It codes for CASSQGAGEWDEQFF.

This clonotype occurred a few times. The chain is built from TRBV7-9 and TRBJ2-1; 7 nucleotides agree with TRBD1. V was pared by 4 bases and J by 0 bases, with 9 bases of the junction left unmatched. Looked up from germline, CDR1 is SEHNR and CDR2 is FQNEAQ (reference sequence). This CDR3 region has 17 residues. The CDR3 spells CASSSGQARFSYNEQFF. In DNA form, the CDR3 reads TGTGCCAGCAGCTCCGGACAGGCTCGCTTCTCCTACAATGAGCAGTTCTTC.

The chain joins TRBV10-3 to TRBJ2-3, with 8 bases that match TRBD2. Germline values: CDR1 ENHRY, CDR2 SYGVKD. Trimming at V came to 4 bases and at J to 5 bases, leaving 5 bases not matched to a gene. This CDR3 is 14 amino acids long. CDR3 region: CAISGEREKDTQYF. DNA of the CDR3: TGTGCCATCAGTGGGGAGCGGGAGAAAGATACGCAGTATTTT.

There are a few counts of this clonotype. The rearrangement links TRBV27 to TRBJ2-2; D is unclear. Trimming left V 6 bases short and J 8 bases short, with 19 bases between. Germline V gives CDR1 MNHEY, CDR2 SMNVEV (reference sequence). CDR3 length: 15 amino acids. CDR3 sequence: CASSPRSPVSGELFF. In DNA form, the CDR3 reads TGTGCCAGCAGCCCCCGTTCCCCGGTTTCAGGGGAGCTGTTTTTT.

The sample holds a few counts of this clonotype. The CDR3 here is CASSELKDGPYGYTF. The CDR3 DNA is TGCGCCAGCAGTGAGCTTAAGGACGGCCCCTATGGCTACACCTTC. V is TRBV10-2 and J is TRBJ1-2, with unresolved D. Trimming removed 2 bases from V and 4 bases from J, with 14 bases in between. CDR1 and CDR2 (germline): WSHSY, SAAADI. This CDR3 region has 15 residues.

This sequence joins TRBV9 and TRBJ1-1; tentatively, D is TRBD1 (6 bases). The CDR3 runs 14 residues. Trimming took off 4 bases at V and 4 bases at J, with 14 bases between the two ends. Germline V gene data show CDR1 as SGDLS and CDR2 as YYNGEE. The CDR3 nucleotides read TGTGCCAGCAGCCCTACAGGGTCGATCACTGAAGCTTTCTTT. This gives the protein CASSPTGSITEAFF.

The CDR3 spells CSAMGMAPIQPQHF. CDR3 sequence (DNA): TGCAGTGCCATGGGTATGGCACCAATTCAGCCCCAGCATTTT. The rearrangement joins TRBV20-1 to TRBJ1-5; D call uncertain. Germline V gives CDR1 DFQATT, CDR2 SNEGSKA (reference sequence). V shed 6 bases and J shed 6 bases, with 18 bases lying between them. The CDR3 sequence is 14 residues long.